The 22 T cell receptor beta chains presented below share a single source sample, sequenced in a study of blood T cell repertoires in COVID-19. The method was immunoSEQ multiplex PCR; TCRdb's version includes in-frame clones alone and lacks a portion of them. The sample holds 300,000 or so clones, roughly 90% seen once. The specimen sequenced was peripheral blood. The origin of the receptors is a woman in her 30s with COVID-19, enrolled during active disease.

The gene calls are TRBV12-3 or TRBV12-4 and TRBJ1-1, with D perhaps matching TRBD1 (5 bases). The CDR3 is 13 amino acids. Trimming removed 3 bases at V and 4 bases at J, with 9 bases between. CDR3 region: CASSFAGTTEAFF. CDR3 DNA: TGTGCCAGCAGTTTCGCGGGGACCACTGAAGCTTTCTTT.

This sequence joins TRBV18 and TRBJ2-2; D gene uncertain. V shed 3 bases and J shed 0 bases, with 5 bases lying between them. Germline values: CDR1 KGHSH, CDR2 LQKENI. The CDR3 consists of 14 residues. The CDR3 region has the DNA TGTGCCAGCTCACCGAGCGCGAACACCGGGGAGCTGTTTTTT. The encoded protein is CASSPSANTGELFF.

This clone turned up a few times. The chain couples TRBV25-1 to TRBJ2-5; TRBD2 matches at 13 bases. V was clipped by 8 bases and J by 4 bases; unmatched bases: 16. The CDR3 spans 18 residues. Germline V CDR1 and CDR2: MGHDK, SYGVNS. This chain's CDR3 is CASYGLAGVESFGETQYF. The DNA for the CDR3 is TGTGCCAGCTATGGACTAGCGGGAGTTGAGAGTTTTGGAGAGACCCAGTACTTC.

This chain uses TRBV29-1 with TRBJ1-1; 7 bases fit TRBD1. CDR3 length equals 13 residues. With 5 bases clipped from V and 5 bases from J, the junction kept 8 bases outside the gene matches. The germline V gene encodes CDR1 SQVTM and CDR2 ANQGSEA. CDR3 sequence reads: CSVTGALETEAFF. The CDR3 DNA reads TGCAGCGTTACAGGGGCGCTGGAGACTGAAGCTTTCTTT.

V and J are TRBV15 and TRBJ2-1; 10 bases agree with TRBD1. The V segment lost 6 bases and the J segment 1 base; nucleotides outside the gene matches: 6. Germline V gives CDR1 LNHNV, CDR2 YYDKDF (reference sequence). The CDR3 totals 16 residues. The CDR3 region has the DNA TGTGCCACCAGAGACAGGGACAGGGGATCCTACAATGAGCAGTTCTTC. This translates into CATRDRDRGSYNEQFF.

The chain combines TRBV6-6 with TRBJ2-7; 14 bases line up with TRBD2. The CDR3 is 15 amino acids. Trimming removed 6 bases from V and 5 bases from J; junction bases left unmatched: 6. Looked up from germline, CDR1 is MNHNY and CDR2 is SVGAGI (reference sequence). CDR3 residues: CASRKGGLAGDEQYF. CDR3 DNA: TGTGCCAGCAGAAAAGGGGGACTAGCGGGAGACGAGCAGTACTTC.

Note on this clone: This CDR3 is also generated by other DNA sequences in the sample. CDR3 bases: TGTGCCAGTACTAGCGGGAGCTACAATGAGCAGTTCTTC. Protein product: CASTSGSYNEQFF. V and J are TRBV19 and TRBJ2-1; TRBD2 matches at 10 bases. Germline CDR1 LNHDA, CDR2 SQIVND (reference sequence). V lost 7 bases to trimming and J lost 3 bases; unmatched junction nucleotides: 0. This CDR3 has 13 amino acids.

This clone came up once. The chain couples TRBV28 to TRBJ2-3; 12 nucleotides line up with TRBD2. The CDR3 contains 17 residues. V dropped 6 bases and J dropped 4; count of bases not matched to a gene: 11. Germline V gene data show CDR1 as MDHEN and CDR2 as SYDVKM. The CDR3 DNA is TGTGCCAGCAGGACACTAGCGGGAGGTGGGTTTGCAGATACGCAGTATTTT. This gives the protein CASRTLAGGGFADTQYF.

This clone came up once. The V gene is TRBV18, the J gene TRBJ1-1; 10 bases fit TRBD1. The V and J ends lost 5 bases and 5 bases, in that order; junction bases with no gene match: 14. Germline CDR1 reads KGHSH; CDR2 reads LQKENI. The CDR3 has 17 residues. DNA of the CDR3: TGTGCCAGCTCATCCCTTCCGGGACAGGGGAGAGGGACTGAAGCTTTCTTT. Protein sequence: CASSSLPGQGRGTEAFF. Looking up the rest from reference TRBV18 and TRBJ1-1 gives the full variable domain: NAGVMQNPRHLVRRRGQEARLRCSPMKGHSHVYWYRQLPEEGLKFMVYLQKENIIDESGMPKERFSAEFPKEGPSILRIQQVVRGDSAAYFCASSSLPGQGRGTEAFFGQGTRLTVV.

V usage is TRBV5-5 and J usage is TRBJ1-1, with TRBD1 matching 7 bases. V lost 1 base, J lost 8 bases, and 11 bases stayed unmatched. The CDR3 runs 15 residues. Per germline, CDR1 SGHKS and CDR2 YYEKEE (reference sequence). The CDR3 spells CASSLLWSGGDEAFF. DNA of the CDR3: TGTGCCAGCAGCTTGCTTTGGTCAGGGGGTGACGAAGCTTTCTTT.

The genes are TRBV11-1 and TRBJ1-2, with 7 bases fitting TRBD1. The CDR3 is 12 residues long. V lost 6 bases to trimming and J lost 10 bases; unmatched junction nucleotides: 8. The germline CDR1 and CDR2 sequences are SGHAT and FQDESV (reference sequence). The CDR3 DNA follows: TGTGCCAGCAGGTCAAGACAGGGTTTCTACACCTTC. Translated: CASRSRQGFYTF.

The chain recombines TRBV7-6 with TRBJ2-1; a weak D match, TRBD1 (6 bases). This CDR3 has 15 residues. The V and J ends lost 5 bases and 3 bases respectively, with 14 bases between them. Germline V gene data show CDR1 as SGHVS and CDR2 as FNYEAQ. In DNA, the CDR3 is TGTGCCAGCAGCCCCAGGGGTAGCGACTACAATGAGCAGTTCTTC. As protein: CASSPRGSDYNEQFF.

J is TRBJ1-2 and V is TRBV10-3, with TRBD1 matching over 8 bases. The CDR3 runs to 13 residues. V dropped 9 bases and J dropped 8; count of bases not matched to a gene: 11. Germline assignment: CDR1 ENHRY and CDR2 SYGVKD. The CDR3 sequence: CAIKPPGGEGYTF. CDR3 coding DNA: TGTGCCATTAAGCCCCCAGGGGGCGAGGGCTACACCTTC.

The chain has TRBV6-1 and TRBJ1-2; D not resolved. The V and J ends lost 0 bases and 5 bases respectively, with 16 bases between them. Germline CDR1 MNHNS, CDR2 SASEGT. The CDR3 loop spans 16 amino acids. The chain's CDR3 is CASSEAMPQGGYGYTF. The CDR3 DNA reads TGTGCCAGCAGTGAAGCGATGCCACAAGGAGGATATGGCTACACCTTC.

In nucleotides, the CDR3 is TGTGCCAGTAGTGGCTGGACAGGGGACCAGCCCCAGCATTTT. Protein sequence: CASSGWTGDQPQHF. The chain is built from TRBV19 and TRBJ1-5, with 9 positions matching TRBD1. Per the germline V gene, CDR1 is LNHDA and CDR2 is SQIVND (reference sequence). After removal of 5 bases from V and 7 bases from J, the junction contained 6 bases not matched to a gene. The CDR3 runs 14 residues.

This chain uses TRBV4-1 with TRBJ2-3; TRBD2 is a possible D gene (6 bases). With 4 bases removed from V and 4 bases from J, the gap between germline ends came to 15 bases. The CDR3 covers 15 residues. Looked up from germline, CDR1 is MGHRA and CDR2 is YSYEKL. The DNA for the CDR3 is TGCGCCAGCAGCCCCGTAGCGGCTCAGCCAGATACGCAGTATTTT. Protein product: CASSPVAAQPDTQYF.

The chain combines TRBV29-1 with TRBJ1-2, with TRBD1 as a possible D gene (5 bases). Trimming removed 6 bases from V and 0 bases from J, with 14 bases in between. Germline V CDR1 and CDR2: SQVTM, ANQGSEA. This CDR3 comprises 14 residues. In nucleotides, the CDR3 is TGCAGCGTCCTAACAGGCACTGCTAACTATGGCTACACCTTC. This encodes CSVLTGTANYGYTF.

There are a few counts of this clone. Other DNA sequences of this sample code for an identical CDR3. This chain connects TRBV6-1 to TRBJ1-2; TRBD1 matches at 8 bases. The CDR3 has 13 amino acids. The germline V gene encodes CDR1 MNHNS and CDR2 SASEGT. V lost 2 bases and J lost 7; bases outside the gene matches: 3. The CDR3 nucleotides read TGTGCCAGCAGTGAACAGGGGGCGGGTGGCTACACCTTC. Encoded protein: CASSEQGAGGYTF.

The rearrangement uses TRBV6-1 and TRBJ2-3; the D gene is possibly TRBD2 (6 bases). The CDR3 has 16 amino acids. Trimming shortened V by 2 bases and J by 5 bases, and 17 bases separated the two germline ends. The V gene's germline CDR1 is MNHNS and CDR2 SASEGT. CDR3 sequence reads: CASSEFPGGEEDTQYF. The CDR3 nucleotides are TGTGCCAGCAGTGAATTCCCTGGAGGGGAAGAAGATACGCAGTATTTT.

This clone was seen just once. The genes are TRBV29-1 and TRBJ1-1, with 7 bases identical to TRBD1. Germline CDR1 reads SQVTM; CDR2 reads ANQGSEA. The CDR3 has 11 amino acids. V lost 4 bases and J lost 7; bases outside the gene matches: 3. In nucleotides, the CDR3 is TGCAGCGTTGGGACAGGAGTTGAAGCTTTCTTT. Translated: CSVGTGVEAFF.

The chain recombines TRBV28 with TRBJ1-5; 10 nucleotides line up with TRBD1. Trimming removed 6 bases from V and 0 bases from J; junction bases left unmatched: 8. CDR1 MDHEN and CDR2 SYDVKM come from the germline V gene. This CDR3 spans 17 amino acids. The CDR3 DNA reads as TGTGCCAGCAGATCAGGGACAGGGGTATTTAGCAATCAGCCCCAGCATTTT. It translates to CASRSGTGVFSNQPQHF.

V usage is TRBV27 and J usage is TRBJ1-1; 11 bases fit TRBD1. From germline, CDR1 is MNHEY and CDR2 SMNVEV (reference sequence). The V segment lost 7 bases and the J segment 9 bases; nucleotides outside the gene matches: 7. CDR3 length: 13 residues. CDR3 sequence (DNA): TGTGCCAGCACCCGCGGACAGGGGGCGCAAGCTTTCTTT. Translating it yields CASTRGQGAQAFF.